This TCR beta chain came from a study of PD-L1 blockade in urothelial cancer. Overall study: Patients' prior chemotherapy regimens numbered 0 to 3. Analyzed time points were 3 weeks (second dose) and 6 weeks after therapy began.

Deletions cut 3 bases from V and 2 bases from J, with 17 bases between. The CDR3 sequence is 17 residues long. Germline CDR1 SGHAT, CDR2 FQNNGV. Some clones are missing from TCRdb's copy, which holds only in-frame ones; the method was immunoSEQ multiplex PCR. This sample has some 20,000 clones, with 88% found just once. Sequenced material: PBMCs, taken around atezolizumab (anti-PD-L1) treatment. The TCR comes from a man aged 45-65 years with urothelial cancer. V usage is TRBV11-2 and J usage is TRBJ2-1, with D maybe TRBD2 (5 bases). The CDR3 coding sequence is TGTGCCAGCAGCTTCTTAGACCAGCGGTGGGCCTACAATGAGCAGTTCTTC. Translated, it gives CASSFLDQRWAYNEQFF.